A single sample gave rise to the 25 T cell receptor beta chains below, sequenced in a study of cytomegalovirus exposure and HLA in healthy donors (TCRdb year 2017). Libraries were constructed by the immunoSEQ multiplex PCR assay. For the multiplex PCR, a mixture combining 60 forward primers for TCR Vbeta segments and 13 reverse primers for TCR Jbeta segments was used. The table was pulled from immuneACCESS by TCRdb, which kept in-frame rearrangements only. Such tables lose some clones; where checked, under half of the loss comes from unresolved V genes, and the rest has no known cause. The sample table contains about 170,000 clones; only one count was recorded for about 82% of them. In total, the top ten clones hold 0.75% to 0.8% of the sample. The sequenced sample was PBMCs. The receptors were gathered from a female donor in good health and CMV-seronegative.

V is TRBV28 and J is TRBJ2-7; 7 bases fit TRBD2. Trimming removed 2 bases from V and 2 bases from J; junction bases left unmatched: 3. Germline V gives CDR1 MDHEN, CDR2 SYDVKM. This CDR3 is 14 amino acids long. The chain's CDR3 is CASSLEGGTYEQYF. Written as DNA, the CDR3 is TGTGCCAGCAGTTTAGAGGGAGGGACCTACGAGCAGTACTTC. The full variable domain, rest sourced from reference TRBV28 and TRBJ2-7, is DVKVTQSSRYLVKRTGEKVFLECVQDMDHENMFWYRQDPGLGLRLIYFSYDVKMKEKGDIPEGYSVSREKKERFSLILESASTNQTSMYLCASSLEGGTYEQYFGPGTRLTVT.

V is TRBV5-1 and J is TRBJ2-4, with D possibly matching TRBD1 (6 bases). V shed 0 bases and J shed 7 bases, with 17 bases lying between them. The germline gives CDR1 SGHRS, CDR2 YFSETQ. The CDR3 covers 16 residues. DNA of the CDR3: TGCGCCAGCAGCTTGGGTGGGGGCCGGGGCGCTAACATTCAGTACTTC. Amino acid sequence: CASSLGGGRGANIQYF. Full variable domain (rest looked up from reference TRBV5-1 and TRBJ2-4): KAGVTQTPRYLIKTRGQQVTLSCSPISGHRSVSWYQQTPGQGLQFLFEYFSETQRNKGNFPGRFSGRQFSNSRSEMNVSTLELGDSALYLCASSLGGGRGANIQYFGAGTRLSVL.

The J gene is TRBJ2-3, the V gene TRBV6-6, with 11 bases matching TRBD2. Germline CDR1 MNHNY, CDR2 SVGAGI (reference sequence). J gave up 3 bases and V 5 bases, and 1 base lay outside the gene matches. This CDR3 has 14 amino acids. The CDR3 loop reads CASSASGGTDTQYF. Written as DNA, the CDR3 is TGTGCCAGCAGTGCTAGCGGGGGGACAGATACGCAGTATTTT.

V is TRBV7-2 and J is TRBJ2-6; a weak D match, TRBD1 (6 bases). CDR3 length equals 15 residues. V lost 4 bases and J lost 4, with 11 bases in between. Germline CDR1 reads SGHTA; CDR2 reads FQGNSA. Here the CDR3 reads CASSYGTSGANVLTF. The DNA for the CDR3 is TGTGCCAGCAGCTATGGGACATCCGGGGCCAACGTCCTGACTTTC. The full variable domain, in which reference TRBV7-2 and TRBJ2-6 provide the parts outside the CDR3, is GAGVSQSPSNKVTEKGKDVELRCDPISGHTALYWYRQSLGQGLEFLIYFQGNSAPDKSGLPSDRFSAERTGGSVSTLTIQRTQQEDSAVYLCASSYGTSGANVLTFGAGSRLTVL.

V is TRBV28 and J is TRBJ1-2; D ambiguous. V was shortened by 6 bases and J by 1 base, with 15 bases between the two germline ends. The CDR3 sequence is 15 residues long. Germline V gene sequence: CDR1 MDHEN, CDR2 SYDVKM. The CDR3 loop reads CASSSQGVFNYGYTF. The CDR3 coding sequence is TGTGCCAGCAGCTCCCAAGGAGTCTTTAACTATGGCTACACCTTC.

V is TRBV20-1 and J is TRBJ2-7; the D gene is possibly TRBD2 (5 bases). CDR1 is DFQATT, CDR2 SNEGSKA, per germline (reference sequence). Trimming took 6 bases from V and 6 from J, leaving 12 bases between them. The CDR3 is made up of 11 amino acids. The CDR3 region has the DNA TGCAGTGCAAACCGAGCGGCCGAGCAGTACTTC. Translated, it gives CSANRAAEQYF.

The rearrangement links TRBV6-5 to TRBJ2-3; D is undetermined. The CDR3 is 13 amino acids. The ends were cut back, 5 bases at V and 4 bases at J, with 10 bases in the middle. Germline CDR1 MNHEY, CDR2 SVGAGI. The chain's CDR3 is CASSPERADTQYF. The CDR3 coding sequence is TGTGCCAGCAGTCCGGAGCGTGCAGATACGCAGTATTTT.

This clone was observed a few times. This chain uses TRBV7-9 with TRBJ1-1; a weak D match, TRBD1 (5 bases). Trimming took off 5 bases at V and 6 bases at J, with 19 bases between the two ends. This CDR3 region has 15 residues. Germline loops: CDR1 SEHNR, CDR2 FQNEAQ (reference sequence). The CDR3 loop is CASSIVAGRYPEAFF. The DNA of the CDR3 is TGTGCCAGCAGCATAGTAGCGGGGCGGTACCCTGAAGCTTTCTTT.

The chain carries TRBV5-1 and TRBJ2-5; D may be TRBD1 (6 bases). The CDR3 loop spans 13 amino acids. V was pared by 2 bases and J by 1 base, with 6 bases between. Germline CDR1 and CDR2: SGHRS and YFSETQ. The CDR3 DNA is TGCGCCAGCAGCTTACAGGGCCAAGAGACCCAGTACTTC. Encoded protein: CASSLQGQETQYF.

A note on this clone: Other DNA variants within this sample encode the same CDR3. The chain links TRBV14 to TRBJ1-2; D uncertain. CDR1 is SGHDN and CDR2 is FVKESK in the germline V gene. Trimming removed 4 bases at V and 2 bases at J, with 5 bases between. This CDR3 comprises 12 residues. In DNA, the CDR3 is TGTGCCAGCAGCCGTCGGAACTATGGCTACACCTTC. Its protein is CASSRRNYGYTF.

The chain is built from TRBV7-8 and TRBJ2-4; maybe TRBD1 (5 bases). CDR3 length: 13 residues. V lost 5 bases to trimming and J lost 1 base, with 6 bases between them. CDR1 is SGHVS, CDR2 FQNEAQ, per germline. As DNA, the CDR3 is TGTGCCAGCAGCCCAGGGGCCAAAAACATTCAGTACTTC. This codes for CASSPGAKNIQYF.

The chain employs TRBV30 and TRBJ1-4; D call uncertain. Looked up from germline, CDR1 is GTSNPN and CDR2 is SVGIG (reference sequence). The CDR3 is 12 amino acids. Trimming pared 3 bases from V and 14 bases from J, leaving 16 bases between. This CDR3 reads CAWSAFGRQLFF. In DNA, the CDR3 is TGTGCCTGGAGCGCCTTTGGTCGCCAGCTGTTTTTT.

This clone showed up just a few times. The genes are TRBV30 and TRBJ2-5; tentative D call: TRBD2 (5 bases). Germline V gene data show CDR1 as GTSNPN and CDR2 as SVGIG (reference sequence). This CDR3 is built from 13 residues. The ends were cut back, 0 bases at V and 4 bases at J, with 9 bases in the middle. CDR3 in amino acids: CAWSVNRGETQYF. CDR3 bases: TGTGCCTGGAGTGTAAATCGGGGAGAGACCCAGTACTTC.

This clone has more than one count but fewer than ten. V is TRBV12-5 and J is TRBJ2-6; TRBD1 matches 7 bases. The V gene's germline CDR1 is LGHNT and CDR2 FRNRAP. The J segment lost 3 bases and the V segment lost 5 bases, leaving 4 bases of the junction unmatched. This CDR3 is built from 15 residues. DNA of the CDR3: TGTGCTAGTGGTCACGACAGGGTTGGGGCCAACGTCCTGACTTTC. It yields the protein CASGHDRVGANVLTF.

On this clone itself: Other DNA sequences in this specimen translate into the identical CDR3. The V call is TRBV9, the J call TRBJ2-7; D unclear. The germline V and J ends were trimmed by 3 bases and 0 bases, with 4 bases remaining between them. This CDR3 region has 12 residues. Germline CDR1 and CDR2: SGDLS and YYNGEE. The CDR3 DNA follows: TGTGCCAGCAGCGGGAGCTCCTACGAGCAGTACTTC. Protein sequence: CASSGSSYEQYF.

This chain uses TRBV9 with TRBJ2-3; D is uncertain. The V gene's germline CDR1 is SGDLS and CDR2 YYNGEE. The CDR3 sequence is 13 residues long. Trimming left V 3 bases short and J 6 bases short, with 11 bases between. The DNA of the CDR3 is TGTGCCAGCAGCGCCAATGGCTTGGATACGCAGTATTTT. Translation: CASSANGLDTQYF.

The CDR3 DNA follows: TGTGCCAGCAGGACGGACAGGGGCCCCGAGCAGTACTTC. Residues: CASRTDRGPEQYF. The chain is built from TRBV7-2 and TRBJ2-7; 9 bases agree with TRBD1. This CDR3 has 13 amino acids. The V gene end was trimmed by 6 bases and the J gene end by 6 bases; junction bases not matched to a gene: 6. Looked up from germline, CDR1 is SGHTA and CDR2 is FQGNSA. The entire variable domain, with the rest obtained from reference TRBV7-2 and TRBJ2-7, is as follows: GAGVSQSPSNKVTEKGKDVELRCDPISGHTALYWYRQSLGQGLEFLIYFQGNSAPDKSGLPSDRFSAERTGGSVSTLTIQRTQQEDSAVYLCASRTDRGPEQYFGPGTRLTVT.

This clone was detected only a few times. This chain joins TRBV7-2 and TRBJ2-1; 7 bases match TRBD2. CDR1 and CDR2 (germline): SGHTA, FQGNSA. V shed 3 bases, J shed 9 bases, and the junction held 5 bases outside the gene matches. The CDR3 has 13 amino acids. CDR3: CASSLGWGGEQFF. In DNA, the CDR3 is TGTGCCAGCAGCTTGGGTTGGGGGGGTGAGCAGTTCTTC. Full variable domain (missing parts from reference TRBV7-2 and TRBJ2-1): GAGVSQSPSNKVTEKGKDVELRCDPISGHTALYWYRQSLGQGLEFLIYFQGNSAPDKSGLPSDRFSAERTGGSVSTLTIQRTQQEDSAVYLCASSLGWGGEQFFGPGTRLTVL.

CDR3: CASSEGTGFRYGYTF. The CDR3 DNA reads TGTGCCAGCAGTGAAGGGACAGGGTTTCGGTATGGCTACACCTTC. The V call is TRBV6-1, the J call TRBJ1-2; 8 nucleotides align to TRBD1. The CDR3 totals 15 residues. Germline V gene lookup returns CDR1 MNHNS and CDR2 SASEGT. After removal of 1 base from V and 5 bases from J, the junction contained 6 bases not matched to a gene.

The V and J genes are TRBV9 and TRBJ1-3; TRBD1 matches at 8 bases. This CDR3 is 18 amino acids long. Germline CDR1 SGDLS, CDR2 YYNGEE. After removal of 2 bases from V and 7 bases from J, the junction contained 17 bases not matched to a gene. The CDR3 reads CASSVGIGDRGVRNTIYF. CDR3 DNA sequence: TGTGCCAGCAGCGTGGGAATTGGCGACAGGGGAGTGCGGAACACCATATATTTT.

V gene TRBV7-2 combines with J gene TRBJ2-5, with TRBD2 identical over 9 bases. The DNA end lines up better with TRBJ2-7; the J call may be wrong. This CDR3 region has 15 residues. Germline-derived CDR1 and CDR2 are SGHTA and FQGNSA. CDR3 loop: CASSLRTTSGNEQYF. The CDR3 DNA reads as TGTGCCAGCAGCTTACGAACGACTAGCGGAAACGAGCAGTACTTC.

V and J are TRBV28 and TRBJ2-7; D is possibly TRBD1 (6 bases). The CDR3 has 14 amino acids. The germline CDR1 and CDR2 sequences are MDHEN and SYDVKM. Trimming took off 6 bases at V and 2 bases at J, with 14 bases between the two ends. The CDR3 reads CASSLGAGAYEQYF. CDR3 nucleotides: TGTGCCAGCAGCCTAGGGGCAGGGGCCTACGAGCAGTACTTC.

The CDR3 DNA sequence: TGTGCCAGCTCACCCTTCCACAACCCCAACACCGGGGAGCTGTTTTTT. This gives the protein CASSPFHNPNTGELFF. The chain links TRBV18 to TRBJ2-2, with no clear D. Germline V lookup: CDR1 KGHSH, CDR2 LQKENI. CDR3 length: 16 residues. V lost 3 bases to trimming and J lost 2 bases, with 13 bases between them. Variable domain in full (rest from reference TRBV18 and TRBJ2-2): NAGVMQNPRHLVRRRGQEARLRCSPMKGHSHVYWYRQLPEEGLKFMVYLQKENIIDESGMPKERFSAEFPKEGPSILRIQQVVRGDSAAYFCASSPFHNPNTGELFFGEGSRLTVL.

The V and J genes are TRBV28 and TRBJ2-1; TRBD2 aligns across 9 bases. The CDR3 covers 16 residues. Trimming cost V 10 bases and J 1 base; bases outside gene matches: 11. Looked up from germline, CDR1 is MDHEN and CDR2 is SYDVKM. CDR3 residues: CATKGLAGRSYNEQFF. The CDR3 coding sequence is TGTGCCACAAAAGGGCTAGCGGGGAGGTCCTACAATGAGCAGTTCTTC. Filled out from reference TRBV28 and TRBJ2-1, the complete variable domain reads DVKVTQSSRYLVKRTGEKVFLECVQDMDHENMFWYRQDPGLGLRLIYFSYDVKMKEKGDIPEGYSVSREKKERFSLILESASTNQTSMYLCATKGLAGRSYNEQFFGPGTRLTVL.

The gene calls are TRBV15 and TRBJ2-1; perhaps TRBD2 as D (7 bases). Deletions cut 6 bases from V and 10 bases from J, with 19 bases between. This CDR3 spans 14 amino acids. CDR1 is LNHNV and CDR2 is YYDKDF in the germline V gene (reference sequence). The CDR3 sequence is CATRGGRAVGEQFF. The CDR3 bases are TGTGCCACCAGGGGGGGGCGGGCGGTGGGGGAGCAGTTCTTC.